This T cell receptor (beta chain) is drawn from a study of T cells in Graves' hyperthyroidism and ophthalmopathy. Study conclusions and caveats: For ophthalmopathy, model prediction preceded onset by a median about 6 months. Among thyroid clonotypes expanded above 0.001, most also appeared in blood.

The V gene lost 5 bases and the J gene lost 3 bases, with 20 bases spanning the gap. The CDR3 covers 16 residues. Germline V CDR1 and CDR2: SEHNR, FQNEAQ (reference sequence). Among the patients, aged 18 to 65, hyperthyroidism was newly diagnosed and had lasted under 2 months. Fresh peripheral blood, 8 to 10 ml of it, supplied the PBMCs. RNA transcripts served as the template for amplifying TCR beta CDR3 regions. HTBI primers were used for first-round RT-PCR of the TCR CDR3. MiXCR, run by TCRdb on the multiplex PCR reads, gives a single entry per CDR3 protein. This sample has roughly 570,000 distinct CDR3 sequences, with roughly 14% found just once. Points on this clonotype: What it recognizes is unknown.

This clonotype was obtained from a young woman with Graves' hyperthyroidism. The chain recombines TRBV7-9 with TRBJ2-7; perhaps TRBD1 as D (6 bases). Sequenced sample: blood. The chain's CDR3 is CASSTTGAKQGYEQYF. The CDR3 DNA is TGTGCCAGCAGCACGACAGGAGCAAAGCAAGGCTACGAGCAGTACTTC.